This TCR beta chain is from a study of T cell changes during pregnancy in multiple sclerosis. V was trimmed by 6 bases and J by 3 bases, leaving 22 bases between them. The CDR3 consists of 17 residues. Germline V gene lookup returns CDR1 MDHEN and CDR2 SYDVKM. TCRdb keeps only in-frame clones here, not all; method: immunoSEQ multiplex PCR. This repertoire shows 80,000 to 95,000 clones, 93% found once; its top ten account for 1.1% to 1.5%. The chain uses TRBV28 and TRBJ2-3; D is possibly TRBD2 (7 bases). The clonotype was recovered from a female donor in good health, enrolled as a control in a pregnancy study. The sequencing here drew on peripheral blood, taken in the third trimester of pregnancy. The CDR3 nucleotides are TGTGCCAGCAGCAGGATGAGGGGGAGGGCCTCGACAGATACGCAGTATTTT. This encodes CASSRMRGRASTDTQYF.